Shown below are 22 T cell receptor beta chains from a single sample sequenced in a study of shared clonotypes between healthy human individuals. Assay used: immunoSEQ multiplex PCR; TCRdb lists only in-frame clones, some missing. In the table there are approximately 480,000 clones, about 79% of which are singletons. The sample was PBMCs. These receptors were collected from a woman in her forties in good health. Some clones in this sample may be carry-over from other donors' samples.

V gene TRBV2 combines with J gene TRBJ2-5; D uncertain. CDR3 size: 16 residues. Trimming took off 2 bases at V and 4 bases at J, with 17 bases between the two ends. Germline-derived CDR1 and CDR2 are SNHLY and FYNNEI. CDR3: CASSEMLQSGVETQYF. CDR3 in DNA: TGTGCCAGCAGTGAAATGTTACAATCTGGCGTAGAGACCCAGTACTTC.

This clone was recorded only once. The chain recombines TRBV28 with TRBJ1-2, with D uncertain. The V gene's germline CDR1 is MDHEN and CDR2 SYDVKM. CDR3 length: 13 residues. V lost 8 bases, J lost 0 bases, and 10 bases lay in between. CDR3 sequence: CASAWAANYGYTF. CDR3 DNA sequence: TGTGCCAGCGCTTGGGCAGCTAACTATGGCTACACCTTC.

The CDR3 loop is CASSITGHEQYF. The DNA of the CDR3 is TGTGCCAGCAGTATTACCGGGCACGAGCAGTACTTC. The V call is TRBV27, the J call TRBJ2-7; no clear D gene. The CDR3 runs to 12 residues. The germline V gene has CDR1 MNHEY and CDR2 SMNVEV (reference sequence). V dropped 5 bases and J dropped 5 bases, with 10 bases sitting between them.

The V call is TRBV27, the J call TRBJ2-7, with TRBD2 identical over 14 bases. The CDR3 contains 17 residues. V trimming: 3 bases; J trimming: 5 bases; junction bases outside the gene matches: 9. From germline, CDR1 is MNHEY and CDR2 SMNVEV (reference sequence). CDR3 residues: CASSFGGLAGVTDEQYF. The CDR3 DNA reads TGTGCCAGCAGTTTTGGGGGACTAGCGGGAGTGACAGACGAGCAGTACTTC.

This sequence joins TRBV2 and TRBJ2-4, with D possibly called TRBD1 or TRBD2 (5 bases each). The CDR3 has 20 residues. V was pared by 0 bases and J by 0 bases, with 21 bases between. The germline CDR1 and CDR2 sequences are SNHLY and FYNNEI. The CDR3 bases are TGTGCCAGCAGTGAAGCGGGGCCGAGGGGATGGAAGAGAGCCAAAAACATTCAGTACTTC. It specifies CASSEAGPRGWKRAKNIQYF.

This clone is a singleton in its sample. This same CDR3 is encoded by further DNA sequences in the sample. The genes are TRBV15 and TRBJ2-7; 10 nucleotides agree with TRBD1. This CDR3 comprises 13 residues. V lost 3 bases to trimming and J lost 4 bases; unmatched junction nucleotides: 0. Per germline, CDR1 LNHNV and CDR2 YYDKDF (reference sequence). CDR3 sequence: CATSRDRGYEQYF. CDR3 in DNA: TGTGCCACCAGCAGGGACAGGGGGTACGAGCAGTACTTC.

The chain combines TRBV6-4 with TRBJ1-1; 8 bases are shared with TRBD1. The V segment lost 5 bases and the J segment 5 bases; nucleotides outside the gene matches: 7. This CDR3 has 14 residues. Germline V gene lookup returns CDR1 MRHNA and CDR2 SNTAGT. The CDR3 DNA reads TGTGCCAGCAGTACCGACAGGGGAAGTACTGAAGCTTTCTTT. It yields the protein CASSTDRGSTEAFF.

This chain uses TRBV7-2 with TRBJ2-5; 12 nucleotides line up with TRBD1. The CDR3 runs 15 residues. CDR1 SGHTA and CDR2 FQGNSA come from the germline V gene. The junction had 2 bases not matched to a gene; V was cut back by 4 bases and J by 2 bases. Written as DNA, the CDR3 is TGTGCCAGCAGCTCGGGACAGGGGGCGCAAGAGACCCAGTACTTC. Translation: CASSSGQGAQETQYF.

This clone has only a few counts. V usage is TRBV9 and J usage is TRBJ1-4; D gene ambiguous. Deletions cut 0 bases from V and 8 bases from J, with 17 bases between. The CDR3 is made up of 16 amino acids. The germline V gene has CDR1 SGDLS and CDR2 YYNGEE. The DNA of the CDR3 is TGTGCCAGCAGCGTAGGACCCGTCGGCGGTGGCGAAAAACTGTTTTTT. Its protein product is CASSVGPVGGGEKLFF.

This chain uses TRBV28 with TRBJ2-3; 7 bases are a match to TRBD1. The CDR3 spans 14 residues. Germline loops: CDR1 MDHEN, CDR2 SYDVKM. J lost 6 bases, V lost 4 bases, and 7 bases had no gene match. Written as DNA, the CDR3 is TGTGCCAGCAGTTCCAACAGGGGTAGGGATACGCAGTATTTT. It is translated as CASSSNRGRDTQYF. The full variable domain, with the rest looked up from reference TRBV28 and TRBJ2-3, is DVKVTQSSRYLVKRTGEKVFLECVQDMDHENMFWYRQDPGLGLRLIYFSYDVKMKEKGDIPEGYSVSREKKERFSLILESASTNQTSMYLCASSSNRGRDTQYFGPGTRLTVL.

This clone has more than one count but fewer than ten. In DNA form, the CDR3 reads TGTGCCAGCAGCGCCACCGGGGGGAGGACTGAAGCTTTCTTT. Translation: CASSATGGRTEAFF. This chain joins TRBV7-9 and TRBJ1-1; weak D call: TRBD1 (5 bases). Germline CDR1 and CDR2: SEHNR and FQNEAQ (reference sequence). There are 14 residues in the CDR3. Trimming shortened V by 5 bases and J by 5 bases, and 15 bases separated the two germline ends.

The CDR3 DNA is TGTGTCAGAAGGATTGGAACTAGCGGGAGAAAATTTAGCACAGATACGCAGTATTTT. This gives the protein CVRRIGTSGRKFSTDTQYF. The rearrangement links TRBV7-5 to TRBJ2-3; the table gives TRBD2 as D, unverified against the DNA. TRBV7-5 has pseudogene status. There are 19 residues in the CDR3.

The table lists this clone with many counts. The CDR3 DNA sequence: TGCGCCAGCAGAGTCCACGGGGGTGACGGGGAGCTGTTTTTT. This encodes CASRVHGGDGELFF. This chain uses TRBV5-1 with TRBJ2-2; a weak D match, TRBD2 (6 bases). The CDR3 sequence is 14 residues long. Trimming cost V 5 bases and J 7 bases, with 15 bases left between them. Germline loops: CDR1 SGHRS, CDR2 YFSETQ. The complete variable domain, with remaining parts taken from reference TRBV5-1 and TRBJ2-2, reads KAGVTQTPRYLIKTRGQQVTLSCSPISGHRSVSWYQQTPGQGLQFLFEYFSETQRNKGNFPGRFSGRQFSNSRSEMNVSTLELGDSALYLCASRVHGGDGELFFGEGSRLTVL.

The chain uses TRBV28 and TRBJ1-2; 7 positions agree with TRBD1. J gave up 2 bases and V 6 bases, and 15 bases lay outside the gene matches. Germline CDR1 and CDR2: MDHEN and SYDVKM. The CDR3 covers 17 residues. For the CDR3, the DNA is TGTGCCAGCAGAAATGCCGGGACAGACCCCCGGAACTATGGCTACACCTTC. Encoded protein: CASRNAGTDPRNYGYTF.

The genes are TRBV7-2 and TRBJ2-7; weak D call: TRBD2 (6 bases). Germline V CDR1 and CDR2: SGHTA, FQGNSA. The V gene lost 5 bases and the J gene lost 4 bases, with 15 bases spanning the gap. The CDR3 has 14 amino acids. CDR3: CASSRHRESYEQYF. Written as DNA, the CDR3 is TGTGCCAGCAGCCGTCATCGGGAGTCTTACGAGCAGTACTTC.

The chain links TRBV28 to TRBJ1-4; 8 bases map to TRBD1. Unmatched junction bases numbered 9, after V lost 4 bases and J lost 8 bases. The germline V gene encodes CDR1 MDHEN and CDR2 SYDVKM. The CDR3 has 15 residues. CDR3 sequence reads: CASSSEPGQDEKLFF. CDR3 DNA sequence: TGTGCCAGCAGTTCCGAACCGGGACAGGACGAAAAACTGTTTTTT.

This rearrangement joins TRBV6-1 to TRBJ1-5, with D tentatively TRBD1 (5 bases). Per germline, CDR1 MNHNS and CDR2 SASEGT. The CDR3 consists of 13 residues. V shed 5 bases and J shed 3 bases, with 8 bases lying between them. CDR3 DNA: TGTGCCAGCAGTCCGGGGCCCAATCAGCCCCAGCATTTT. Translation gives CASSPGPNQPQHF.

The chain is built from TRBV5-1 and TRBJ1-1; 7 bases match TRBD1. V trimming: 0 bases; J trimming: 11 bases; junction bases outside the gene matches: 4. Germline V gene lookup returns CDR1 SGHRS and CDR2 YFSETQ. The CDR3 runs 12 residues. CDR3 in amino acids: CASSLEGAPAFF. The CDR3 DNA follows: TGCGCCAGCAGCTTGGAGGGGGCCCCGGCTTTCTTT.

The chain links TRBV4-2 to TRBJ1-2; 8 nucleotides agree with TRBD1. With V trimmed by 4 bases and J by 2 bases, 6 bases remained unmatched. This CDR3 is 15 amino acids long. Germline CDR1 LGHNA, CDR2 YNFKEQ. CDR3 amino acids: CASSPRGQANYGYTF. For the CDR3, the DNA is TGTGCCAGCAGCCCCCGGGGACAGGCGAACTATGGCTACACCTTC.

This clone was seen only a few times. The rearrangement links TRBV21-1 to TRBJ2-3. TRBV21-1 is a listed pseudogene. The CDR3 covers 13 residues. This CDR3 is CASSRDNGDTQYF. The CDR3 DNA is TGTGCCAGCAGCAGGGATAACGGAGATACGCAGTATTTT.

The CDR3 loop is CASSLGQSPGQPQHF. Here the CDR3 DNA reads TGTGCCAGCTCTCTGGGACAGTCCCCCGGGCAGCCCCAGCATTTT. The chain is built from TRBV18 and TRBJ1-5; 7 positions match TRBD1. The CDR3 extends over 15 amino acids. Germline V CDR1 and CDR2: KGHSH, LQKENI. Losses at the gene ends were 6 bases for V and 7 bases for J; bases not matched to a gene: 12.

This rearrangement joins TRBV5-1 to TRBJ2-6; D gene ambiguous. CDR1 SGHRS and CDR2 YFSETQ come from the germline V gene. Trimming removed 7 bases from V and 4 bases from J, with 6 bases in between. This CDR3 has 12 residues. CDR3 sequence (DNA): TGCGCCAGCGGCGAGGGGGCCAACGTCCTGACTTTC. This translates into CASGEGANVLTF. The full variable domain, with the rest looked up from reference TRBV5-1 and TRBJ2-6, is KAGVTQTPRYLIKTRGQQVTLSCSPISGHRSVSWYQQTPGQGLQFLFEYFSETQRNKGNFPGRFSGRQFSNSRSEMNVSTLELGDSALYLCASGEGANVLTFGAGSRLTVL.